One sample yielded the 6 T cell receptor beta chains listed below, sequenced in a study of T cell repertoires in cytomegalovirus infection. TCRdb itself ran the reads through MiXCR, one entry per CDR3 protein. The sample gives hundreds of thousands of distinct CDR3 sequences, 6.5% of which show up once; under 7% is in the top ten. The specimen sequenced was PBMCs. These receptor sequences come from a human donor in good health (CMV status not recorded). Some clones in this sample may be carry-over from other donors' samples.

This clonotype has a count of ten or more. This rearrangement joins TRBV10-3 to TRBJ2-5; no clear D. Trimming took off 0 bases at V and 3 bases at J, with 8 bases between the two ends. The CDR3 is 14 amino acids. Looked up from germline, CDR1 is ENHRY and CDR2 is SYGVKD. DNA for the CDR3: TGTGCCATCAGTGAGTCCCTTGGAAAAGAGACCCAGTACTTC. It is translated as CAISESLGKETQYF.

This clonotype came up many times. The chain recombines TRBV20-1 with TRBJ1-1; 7 nucleotides agree with TRBD1. V gave up 2 bases and J gave up 1 base; unmatched junction bases: 4. The germline gives CDR1 DFQATT, CDR2 SNEGSKA (reference sequence). CDR3 length: 14 amino acids. The CDR3 DNA follows: TGCAGTGCTAGACCTGGGACAGCGAACACTGAAGCTTTCTTT. Translation gives CSARPGTANTEAFF.

This rearrangement joins TRBV12-3 or TRBV12-4 to TRBJ2-1; 8 nucleotides align to TRBD1. V lost 6 bases and J lost 12; bases outside the gene matches: 10. CDR3 length: 13 residues. The CDR3 reads CASRKGQGQGQFF. CDR3 sequence (DNA): TGTGCCAGCAGAAAAGGACAGGGCCAAGGGCAGTTCTTC.

This clonotype was detected a few times. This chain uses TRBV7-6 with TRBJ1-2; 11 bases fit TRBD1. The CDR3 sequence is 16 residues long. Germline lookup yields CDR1 SGHVS and CDR2 FNYEAQ. Germline trimming cut 4 bases from V and 6 bases from J; bases unmatched to any gene: 10. CDR3: CASSSVPGQGEDGYTF. The CDR3 DNA is TGTGCCAGCAGCTCCGTCCCGGGACAGGGGGAGGATGGCTACACCTTC. Supplemented by reference TRBV7-6 and TRBJ1-2, the full variable domain reads GAGVSQSPRYKVTKRGQDVALRCDPISGHVSLYWYRQALGQGPEFLTYFNYEAQQDKSGLPNDRFSAERPEGSISTLTIQRTEQRDSAMYRCASSSVPGQGEDGYTFGSGTRLTVV.

This clonotype came up many times. This rearrangement joins TRBV20-1 to TRBJ1-5; the D gene is possibly TRBD1 (6 bases). The CDR3 is 14 amino acids. Germline-derived CDR1 and CDR2 are DFQATT and SNEGSKA (reference sequence). Trimming removed 2 bases at V and 3 bases at J, with 11 bases between. In DNA, the CDR3 is TGCAGTGCTAGAAGGACAGCTACCAATCAGCCCCAGCATTTT. It is translated as CSARRTATNQPQHF.

There are many counts of this clonotype. The chain has TRBV6-5 and TRBJ2-1; 15 positions agree with TRBD2. The germline V gene encodes CDR1 MNHEY and CDR2 SVGAGI. Trimming took 2 bases from V and 0 from J; bases not matched to a gene: 8. This CDR3 is 20 amino acids long. CDR3 nucleotides: TGTGCCAGCAGTTACGTGGGACTAGCGGGGGGCCAGAGCTCCTACAATGAGCAGTTCTTC. The encoded protein is CASSYVGLAGGQSSYNEQFF.